What follows are 25 T cell receptor beta chains derived from one specimen sequenced in a study of blood T cell repertoires in COVID-19. Measured with immunoSEQ multiplex PCR; TCRdb has only the in-frame clones, and not every one. This sample has around 130,000 clones; roughly 80% occur once, and the top ten carry about a sixth. The sequencing input was PBMCs or T cells enriched from blood (not recorded which). The receptors derive from a man aged 25-40 years who had recovered from COVID-19.

In its sample, this clone was seen a few times. The J gene is TRBJ1-4, the V gene TRBV6-6; TRBD1 agrees at 8 bases. In germline, CDR1 is MNHNY, CDR2 SVGAGI (reference sequence). V trimming: 6 bases; J trimming: 6 bases; junction bases outside the gene matches: 0. CDR3 length: 12 residues. In DNA, the CDR3 is TGTGCCAGCAGGGGACAGGATGAAAAACTGTTTTTT. Its translation is CASRGQDEKLFF.

The chain is built from TRBV18 and TRBJ2-3; 13 bases agree with TRBD2. The germline V gene has CDR1 KGHSH and CDR2 LQKENI. The CDR3 sequence is 15 residues long. Germline trimming cut 4 bases from V and 3 bases from J; bases unmatched to any gene: 1. CDR3 residues: CASSRTSGGTDTQYF. CDR3 sequence (DNA): TGTGCCAGCTCACGGACTAGCGGGGGAACAGATACGCAGTATTTT.

The chain is built from TRBV2 and TRBJ1-5; TRBD1 might be the D (6 bases). Germline lookup yields CDR1 SNHLY and CDR2 FYNNEI. The CDR3 totals 14 residues. V lost 6 bases and J 0 bases, leaving 9 bases between the germline ends. The CDR3 loop reads CASRATGSNQPQHF. Here the CDR3 DNA reads TGTGCCAGCAGGGCGACAGGTAGCAATCAGCCCCAGCATTTT.

The chain couples TRBV6-2 or TRBV6-3 to TRBJ2-7, with 7 bases aligning to TRBD2. J lost 3 bases, V lost 0 bases, and 8 bases had no gene match. Germline assignment: CDR1 MNHEY and CDR2 SVGEGT. This CDR3 spans 16 amino acids. DNA of the CDR3: TGTGCCAGCAGTTACTCGTTGGCTAGCGGAAGCTACGAGCAGTACTTC. It yields the protein CASSYSLASGSYEQYF.

V gene TRBV19 combines with J gene TRBJ1-5; TRBD1 aligns across 8 bases. CDR3 length: 14 residues. Looked up from germline, CDR1 is LNHDA and CDR2 is SQIVND (reference sequence). Unmatched junction bases numbered 6, after V lost 11 bases and J lost 0 bases. As DNA, the CDR3 is TGTGCCGGCGGACAGGGCTATAGCAATCAGCCCCAGCATTTT. Translated, it gives CAGGQGYSNQPQHF.

A single count supports this clone. This chain connects TRBV4-1 to TRBJ2-3; D unresolved. The CDR3 covers 13 residues. Germline CDR1 MGHRA, CDR2 YSYEKL. The V and J ends lost 2 bases and 8 bases respectively, with 11 bases between them. CDR3 loop: CASSQLRPGTQYF. In DNA form, the CDR3 reads TGCGCCAGCAGCCAACTCCGGCCGGGTACGCAGTATTTT.

This clone was found once. This chain connects TRBV18 to TRBJ1-1; possibly TRBD1 for D (5 bases). Germline-derived CDR1 and CDR2 are KGHSH and LQKENI. The V end lost 4 bases, the J end lost 7 bases, and 22 bases lay between the germline ends. The length of the CDR3 is 16 residues. The DNA of the CDR3 is TGTGCCAGCTCACTCGATAGACAGACGGCCCAATATGAAGCTTTCTTT. Encoded protein: CASSLDRQTAQYEAFF.

CDR3 nucleotide sequence: TGTGCCAGCAGCCCGATACAGGGGTACACTGAAGCTTTCTTT. It translates to CASSPIQGYTEAFF. V gene TRBV9 combines with J gene TRBJ1-1; 7 bases fit TRBD1. CDR1 SGDLS and CDR2 YYNGEE come from the germline V gene. The V segment lost 4 bases and the J segment 3 bases; nucleotides outside the gene matches: 6. The length of the CDR3 is 14 residues.

In its sample, this clone was seen a few times. The J gene is TRBJ2-1, the V gene TRBV14; possible D gene TRBD2, 6 bases. CDR1 and CDR2 from the germline V gene are SGHDN and FVKESK. Between the trimmed V and J ends, which lost 0 bases and 0 bases, there was a span of 12 bases. The CDR3 extends over 17 amino acids. The CDR3 DNA is TGTGCCAGCAGCCAAGATAGCGGCCTACCCTCCTACAATGAGCAGTTCTTC. Its protein is CASSQDSGLPSYNEQFF.

This clone has just one count. The chain couples TRBV25-1 to TRBJ1-1; possibly TRBD1 for D (6 bases). Germline CDR1 and CDR2: MGHDK and SYGVNS. The germline V and J ends were trimmed by 1 base and 8 bases, with 11 bases remaining between them. The CDR3 length is 13 residues. Here the CDR3 reads CASSESPGQEAFF. The CDR3 DNA is TGTGCCAGCAGTGAATCCCCGGGACAAGAAGCTTTCTTT.

The chain is built from TRBV5-1 and TRBJ2-1, with 7 nucleotides matching TRBD1. This CDR3 contains 16 residues. V lost 3 bases and J lost 3; bases outside the gene matches: 9. Germline CDR1 reads SGHRS; CDR2 reads YFSETQ. The CDR3 sequence: CASSSPDRARYNEQFF. DNA for the CDR3: TGCGCCAGCAGCTCACCCGACAGGGCGCGCTACAATGAGCAGTTCTTC. Variable domain in full (rest from reference TRBV5-1 and TRBJ2-1): KAGVTQTPRYLIKTRGQQVTLSCSPISGHRSVSWYQQTPGQGLQFLFEYFSETQRNKGNFPGRFSGRQFSNSRSEMNVSTLELGDSALYLCASSSPDRARYNEQFFGPGTRLTVL.

The genes are TRBV6-4 and TRBJ1-1; TRBD1 matches 7 bases. Germline CDR1 reads MRHNA; CDR2 reads SNTAGT. This CDR3 has 13 amino acids. J was trimmed by 3 bases and V by 2 bases; bases with no gene match: 0. As DNA, the CDR3 is TGTGCCAGCAGTGACGACAGGGACACTGAAGCTTTCTTT. Its translation is CASSDDRDTEAFF.

The chain recombines TRBV18 with TRBJ2-1; 8 bases map to TRBD2. Germline values: CDR1 KGHSH, CDR2 LQKENI. The CDR3 spans 14 residues. V was pared by 2 bases and J by 10 bases, with 7 bases of the junction left unmatched. DNA of the CDR3: TGTGCCAGCTCACCAAACGCGGCGGGAGGCGAGCAGTTCTTC. As protein: CASSPNAAGGEQFF.

CDR3 amino acids: CASSSGDRGREQYF. CDR3 nucleotides: TGTGCCAGCAGTTCAGGGGACAGGGGGCGCGAGCAGTACTTC. This chain uses TRBV3-1 (or the pseudogene TRBV3-2) with TRBJ2-7; 12 bases fit TRBD1. This CDR3 has 14 amino acids. The V and J ends lost 6 bases and 6 bases, in that order; junction bases with no gene match: 6. CDR1 LGHDT and CDR2 YNNKEL come from the germline V gene (reference sequence).

This clone was seen a few times. The chain is built from TRBV7-2 and TRBJ2-3; no definite D call. Germline V gene sequence: CDR1 SGHTA, CDR2 FQGNSA. Trimming removed 0 bases at V and 8 bases at J, with 15 bases between. This CDR3 is 15 amino acids long. The CDR3 sequence: CASSLASTTRGTQYF. The DNA of the CDR3 is TGTGCCAGCAGCTTAGCTTCGACCACCCGAGGTACGCAGTATTTT.

This clone was observed once. The chain is built from TRBV27 and TRBJ1-6, with a possible D match to TRBD1 (5 bases). This CDR3 region has 15 residues. Germline V gene sequence: CDR1 MNHEY, CDR2 SMNVEV (reference sequence). The V end lost 5 bases, the J end lost 9 bases, and 17 bases lay between the germline ends. The CDR3 protein is CASSRSRQSGSPLHF. The CDR3 coding sequence is TGTGCCAGCAGTCGATCCCGACAGTCCGGTTCACCCCTCCACTTT.

This sequence joins TRBV19 and TRBJ2-1, with 10 bases that match TRBD2. This CDR3 region has 15 residues. With 3 bases clipped from V and 7 bases from J, the junction kept 6 bases outside the gene matches. Germline V gene lookup returns CDR1 LNHDA and CDR2 SQIVND (reference sequence). CDR3 DNA sequence: TGTGCCAGTAGTATCCCCCCTAGCGGGAGTAATGAGCAGTTCTTC. This sequence encodes CASSIPPSGSNEQFF.

This chain links TRBV2 with TRBJ1-5; TRBD1 agrees at 10 bases. Trimming cost V 6 bases and J 0 bases; bases outside gene matches: 11. CDR3 size: 18 residues. The germline CDR1 and CDR2 sequences are SNHLY and FYNNEI. CDR3 sequence reads: CASRPGTGVPLSNQPQHF. The CDR3 nucleotides read TGTGCCAGCAGACCCGGGACAGGGGTTCCCCTTAGCAATCAGCCCCAGCATTTT. Drawing the rest from reference TRBV2 and TRBJ1-5, the complete variable domain is EPEVTQTPSHQVTQMGQEVILRCVPISNHLYFYWYRQILGQKVEFLVSFYNNEISEKSEIFDDQFSVERPDGSNFTLKIRSTKLEDSAMYFCASRPGTGVPLSNQPQHFGDGTRLSIL.

This chain links TRBV6-5 with TRBJ1-4; 9 bases match TRBD1. This CDR3 has 14 residues. CDR1 and CDR2 from the germline V gene are MNHEY and SVGAGI. Germline trimming cut 7 bases from V and 10 bases from J; bases unmatched to any gene: 10. The CDR3 region has the DNA TGTGCCAGCACTAAACGGGACAGGGATGGAAAACTGTTTTTT. Translating it yields CASTKRDRDGKLFF.

This clone was seen more than once but under ten times. This chain uses TRBV6-1 with TRBJ1-2, with unresolved D. The CDR3 is 13 amino acids. Germline V gene sequence: CDR1 MNHNS, CDR2 SASEGT. The V and J ends lost 1 base and 5 bases respectively, with 8 bases between them. The CDR3 region is CASSEGREYGYTF. In DNA, the CDR3 is TGTGCCAGCAGTGAAGGGAGAGAATATGGCTACACCTTC.

The rearrangement links TRBV2 to TRBJ2-1; tentatively, D is TRBD1 (5 bases). V was clipped by 6 bases and J by 8 bases, with 11 bases between them. The CDR3 has 12 amino acids. The germline gives CDR1 SNHLY, CDR2 FYNNEI. Here the CDR3 DNA reads TGTGCCAGCAGACTGGACACCCATGAGCAGTTCTTC. Residues: CASRLDTHEQFF.

This clone was counted many times. CDR3 in DNA: TGTGCCAGCAGTGAAGCTAGCGGGGGGGCCTACGAGCAGTACGTC. Amino acid sequence: CASSEASGGAYEQYV. The chain recombines TRBV6-1 with TRBJ2-7; 11 bases fit TRBD2. J lost 2 bases, V lost 0 bases, and 0 bases had no gene match. The CDR3 is made up of 15 amino acids. From germline, CDR1 is MNHNS and CDR2 SASEGT.

The chain uses TRBV3-1 (or the pseudogene TRBV3-2) and TRBJ1-6; D may be TRBD1 (5 bases). Germline-derived CDR1 and CDR2 are LGHDT and YNNKEL (reference sequence). V was clipped by 1 base and J by 6 bases, with 10 bases between them. CDR3 size: 15 residues. This CDR3 is CASSQGGDFNSPLHF. The CDR3 bases are TGTGCCAGCAGCCAAGGGGGCGATTTTAATTCACCCCTCCACTTT.

The chain links TRBV7-6 to TRBJ2-2, with TRBD1 identical over 7 bases. Germline V gene sequence: CDR1 SGHVS, CDR2 FNYEAQ. Trimming cost V 2 bases and J 1 base; bases outside gene matches: 4. The CDR3 loop spans 16 amino acids. CDR3 loop: CASSLRDSENTGELFF. In DNA form, the CDR3 reads TGTGCCAGCAGCTTACGGGACAGCGAGAACACCGGGGAGCTGTTTTTT. The whole variable domain, remainder taken from reference TRBV7-6 and TRBJ2-2, is GAGVSQSPRYKVTKRGQDVALRCDPISGHVSLYWYRQALGQGPEFLTYFNYEAQQDKSGLPNDRFSAERPEGSISTLTIQRTEQRDSAMYRCASSLRDSENTGELFFGEGSRLTVL.

The chain links TRBV14 to TRBJ2-2; no clear D. Germline assignment: CDR1 SGHDN and CDR2 FVKESK. The CDR3 has 16 amino acids. Trimming removed 4 bases at V and 0 bases at J, with 12 bases between. CDR3 sequence: CASSLVAASNTGELFF. The CDR3, as DNA: TGTGCCAGCAGCCTGGTGGCGGCCTCGAACACCGGGGAGCTGTTTTTT.